The 3 T cell receptor beta chains given below trace back to one sample, sequenced in a study of shared clonotypes between healthy human individuals. Measured with immunoSEQ multiplex PCR; TCRdb has only the in-frame clones, and not every one. The sample has about 490,000 clones; 65% to 85% are singletons. Material: PBMCs. Receptor source: a woman in her forties in good health. Some clones in this sample may be carry-over from other donors' samples.

As regards this clone: A far larger clone is just one base off, so this is likely a read error. The chain recombines TRBV4-3 with TRBJ2-3; D is perhaps TRBD1 (5 bases). Germline CDR1 reads LGHNA; CDR2 reads YSLEER. CDR3 length: 13 amino acids. CDR3 in amino acids: CASKETLGDTPYF. The CDR3 coding sequence is TGCGCCAGCAAGGAGACTCTAGGGGATACGCCGTATTTT.

Notes on this clone: This may stem from a read error, because a much larger clone lies one nucleotide away. Other DNA sequences within the sample encode an identical CDR3. This chain uses TRBV30 with TRBJ2-3; 9 nucleotides match TRBD1. Germline V gene data show CDR1 as GTSNPN and CDR2 as SVGIG (reference sequence). This CDR3 comprises 15 residues. The V gene end was trimmed by 0 bases and the J gene end by 2 bases; junction bases not matched to a gene: 3. The chain's CDR3 is CAWSVGDRDTDTQYF. The CDR3 coding sequence is TGTGCCTGGAGTGTTGGGGACAGGGACACAGATACGCAGTATTTT.

V and J are TRBV15 and TRBJ1-2; no firm D call. Trimming pared 0 bases from V and 0 bases from J, leaving 11 bases between. The CDR3 runs to 16 residues. From germline, CDR1 is LNHNV and CDR2 YYDKDF (reference sequence). The CDR3 DNA reads as TGTGCCACCAGCAGAGATCTGTCAGTAGCTAACTATGGCTACACCTTC. Translated, it gives CATSRDLSVANYGYTF.